Each of the 20 T cell receptor beta chains below was sequenced from the same sample in a study of shared T cell receptors in the human thymus. Sequenced by immunoSEQ multiplex PCR; TCRdb stores in-frame clones only, minus some. Here the sample spans some 400,000 clones, roughly 94% being singletons. Sequencing used thymocytes. The origin of the receptors is a human donor.

J is TRBJ2-7 and V is TRBV27; 11 bases match TRBD1. Trimming cost V 5 bases and J 1 base; bases outside gene matches: 4. Germline lookup yields CDR1 MNHEY and CDR2 SMNVEV (reference sequence). This CDR3 has 15 residues. CDR3 protein: CASSPRDRGSYEQYF. CDR3 nucleotides: TGTGCCAGCAGTCCCCGGGACAGGGGGTCCTACGAGCAGTACTTC.

This clone was observed once. The V gene is TRBV28, the J gene TRBJ1-5, with D perhaps matching TRBD1 (5 bases). CDR3 length: 15 amino acids. The germline gives CDR1 MDHEN, CDR2 SYDVKM. The ends were cut back, 6 bases at V and 6 bases at J, with 18 bases in the middle. CDR3 DNA sequence: TGTGCCAGCAGACTATCGACAGTCGGGGGTCAGCCCCAGCATTTT. Its protein is CASRLSTVGGQPQHF.

The chain uses TRBV30 and TRBJ1-2; D call uncertain. The CDR3 is made up of 15 amino acids. V was pared by 5 bases and J by 4 bases, with 20 bases between. Germline values: CDR1 GTSNPN, CDR2 SVGIG (reference sequence). CDR3 sequence (DNA): TGTGCCTGGGGTTCCCGTCTGAACAGAGGCTATGGCTACACCTTC. Encoded protein: CAWGSRLNRGYGYTF.

CDR3 sequence reads: CASRAVFVRYTF. Here the CDR3 DNA reads TGTGCCAGCAGAGCGGTCTTCGTGCGCTACACCTTC. This chain links TRBV6-4 with TRBJ1-2; D is uncertain. Trimming pared 6 bases from V and 9 bases from J, leaving 14 bases between. Per the germline V gene, CDR1 is MRHNA and CDR2 is SNTAGT. The length of the CDR3 is 12 residues.

V is TRBV6-1 and J is TRBJ2-6; TRBD1 agrees at 9 bases. J gave up 2 bases and V 3 bases, and 8 bases lay outside the gene matches. Germline CDR1 and CDR2: MNHNS and SASEGT. The CDR3 covers 18 residues. CDR3 DNA: TGTGCCAGCAGTGATCCGGGACAGGGTTCGACTGGGGCCAACGTCCTGACTTTC. It codes for CASSDPGQGSTGANVLTF.

This rearrangement joins TRBV27 to TRBJ2-7; tentatively, D is TRBD1 or TRBD2 (5 bases each). Germline V gives CDR1 MNHEY, CDR2 SMNVEV (reference sequence). The CDR3 length is 13 residues. Trimming took 3 bases from V and 8 from J, leaving 14 bases between them. In nucleotides, the CDR3 is TGTGCCAGCAGTTTGAGGGGTAGTCGCAAGCAGTACTTC. Encoded protein: CASSLRGSRKQYF.

This chain connects TRBV5-6 to TRBJ2-7, with D hard to call. The V and J ends lost 0 bases and 0 bases respectively, with 13 bases between them. The CDR3 length is 16 residues. Germline V gene data show CDR1 as SGHDT and CDR2 as YYEEEE. CDR3 in amino acids: CASSLVSGRSSYEQYF. CDR3 DNA sequence: TGTGCCAGCAGCTTGGTATCGGGCAGGAGCTCCTACGAGCAGTACTTC.

The chain employs TRBV2 and TRBJ2-1; 14 positions match TRBD2. CDR3 length equals 19 residues. V lost 6 bases to trimming and J lost 0 bases; unmatched junction nucleotides: 10. CDR1 SNHLY and CDR2 FYNNEI come from the germline V gene. CDR3 nucleotide sequence: TGTGCCAGCAGAGAGACTAGCGGGAGGGTTAGCATCTCCTACAATGAGCAGTTCTTC. As protein: CASRETSGRVSISYNEQFF.

Of note for this clone: An end of the junction differs from the germline gene, which may be a read error. V usage is TRBV20-1 and J usage is TRBJ2-1; 7 bases agree with TRBD2. The CDR3 spans 9 residues. CDR1 and CDR2 from the germline V gene are DFQATT and SNEGSKA (reference sequence). The CDR3 sequence: CSDQRDSIF. As DNA, the CDR3 is TGCAGTGATCAGCGGGACTCGATCTTC.

The rearrangement joins TRBV14 to TRBJ2-3; D not resolved. Germline lookup yields CDR1 SGHDN and CDR2 FVKESK. The CDR3 is 16 amino acids. V shed 6 bases and J shed 2 bases, with 18 bases lying between them. CDR3 sequence (DNA): TGTGCCAGCAGTAAGGGCCGGCAGGACCACACAGATACGCAGTATTTT. Its translation is CASSKGRQDHTDTQYF.

V and J are TRBV18 and TRBJ1-5; TRBD1 matches at 7 bases. CDR1 KGHSH and CDR2 LQKENI come from the germline V gene. Trimming at V came to 6 bases and at J to 5 bases, leaving 7 bases not matched to a gene. The CDR3 covers 14 residues. The CDR3 loop is CASSRQGGDQPQHF. CDR3 DNA: TGTGCCAGCTCCCGACAGGGAGGCGATCAGCCCCAGCATTTT.

The chain uses TRBV25-1 and TRBJ1-3; no clear D gene. Between the trimmed V and J ends, which lost 1 base and 4 bases, there was a span of 17 bases. This CDR3 spans 17 amino acids. Germline CDR1 MGHDK, CDR2 SYGVNS. This chain's CDR3 is CASSEFRFGEGGNTIYF. The CDR3 bases are TGTGCCAGCAGTGAATTTAGGTTTGGGGAGGGAGGAAACACCATATATTTT.

This chain links TRBV18 with TRBJ1-5; 8 bases align to TRBD1. Germline lookup yields CDR1 KGHSH and CDR2 LQKENI. The CDR3 totals 16 residues. J was trimmed by 3 bases and V by 3 bases; bases with no gene match: 7. CDR3 region: CASSPQDRVANQPQHF. The DNA of the CDR3 is TGTGCCAGCTCACCTCAGGACAGGGTAGCCAATCAGCCCCAGCATTTT.

The gene calls are TRBV2 and TRBJ2-7; D gene unclear. The CDR3 covers 16 residues. Trimming removed 6 bases from V and 2 bases from J, with 20 bases in between. CDR1 and CDR2 from the germline V gene are SNHLY and FYNNEI. In nucleotides, the CDR3 is TGTGCCAGCAGGGCTCGCTCTCGGCTCTGGGCCTACGAGCAGTACTTC. Protein product: CASRARSRLWAYEQYF.

V usage is TRBV7-6 and J usage is TRBJ2-5; D unclear. Trimming cost V 5 bases and J 2 bases, with 6 bases left between them. Germline V gene sequence: CDR1 SGHVS, CDR2 FNYEAQ. This CDR3 spans 12 amino acids. The CDR3 DNA sequence: TGTGCCAGCAGCCTAAAGCAAGAGACCCAGTACTTC. Translation gives CASSLKQETQYF.

This rearrangement joins TRBV2 to TRBJ2-7, with D possibly being TRBD2 (5 bases). The CDR3 length is 13 residues. Germline CDR1 reads SNHLY; CDR2 reads FYNNEI. The V end was cut by 9 bases, the J end by 3 bases, with 15 bases between. The CDR3 DNA reads as TGTGCCAGTAAGGGAGCCCCTGGCTACGAGCAGTACTTC. It encodes CASKGAPGYEQYF.

This chain connects TRBV6-5 to TRBJ1-2; a weak D match, TRBD1 (5 bases). The ends were cut back, 4 bases at V and 4 bases at J, with 13 bases in the middle. CDR1 is MNHEY, CDR2 SVGAGI, per germline. This CDR3 has 14 residues. CDR3 sequence reads: CASSLAGQGYGYTF. The CDR3 DNA follows: TGTGCCAGCAGTTTAGCAGGGCAGGGCTATGGCTACACCTTC.

The gene calls are TRBV11-1 and TRBJ2-5; D remains ambiguous. Germline CDR1 reads SGHAT; CDR2 reads FQDESV (reference sequence). This CDR3 is built from 13 residues. Between the trimmed V and J ends, which lost 1 base and 5 bases, there was a span of 8 bases. CDR3: CASSLGLWETQYF. The CDR3 DNA reads as TGTGCCAGCAGCTTAGGGTTATGGGAGACCCAGTACTTC.

The chain combines TRBV7-2 with TRBJ2-1; the match to TRBD1 covers 7 bases. The CDR3 has 15 amino acids. CDR1 and CDR2 from the germline V gene are SGHTA and FQGNSA. The ends lost 4 bases at V and 4 bases at J; junction bases unmatched: 7. CDR3 protein: CASSCDRALYNEQFF. The CDR3 region has the DNA TGTGCCAGCAGCTGTGACAGGGCGCTTTACAATGAGCAGTTCTTC.

The V call is TRBV9, the J call TRBJ2-5; tentative D call: TRBD2 (7 bases). The J call could be wrong; TRBJ2-7 is a better fit for the DNA end. This CDR3 contains 14 residues. The V gene's germline CDR1 is SGDLS and CDR2 YYNGEE. The CDR3: CASSVDAGAHEQYF. The CDR3 coding sequence is TGTGCCAGCAGCGTAGATGCGGGGGCCCACGAGCAGTACTTC.